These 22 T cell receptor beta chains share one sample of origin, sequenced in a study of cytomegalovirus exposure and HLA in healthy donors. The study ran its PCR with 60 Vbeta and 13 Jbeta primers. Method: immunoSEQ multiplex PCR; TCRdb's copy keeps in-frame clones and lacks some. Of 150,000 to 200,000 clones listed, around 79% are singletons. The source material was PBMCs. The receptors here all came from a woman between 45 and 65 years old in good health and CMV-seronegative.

In DNA, the CDR3 is TGTGCCAGCAGTCGGAAGACAGACCGGATCGATGGCTACACCTTC. Encoded protein: CASSRKTDRIDGYTF. V usage is TRBV2 and J usage is TRBJ1-2, with D perhaps TRBD1 (5 bases). Per germline, CDR1 SNHLY and CDR2 FYNNEI. The CDR3 contains 15 residues. Trimming left V 5 bases short and J 6 bases short, with 19 bases between.

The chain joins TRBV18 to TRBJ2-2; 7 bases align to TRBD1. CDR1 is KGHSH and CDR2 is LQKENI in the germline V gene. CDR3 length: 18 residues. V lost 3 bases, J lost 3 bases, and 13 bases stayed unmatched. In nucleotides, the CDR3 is TGTGCCAGCTCACCCTCCCGACTCCGGGACAGTCACACCGGGGAGCTGTTTTTT. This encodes CASSPSRLRDSHTGELFF.

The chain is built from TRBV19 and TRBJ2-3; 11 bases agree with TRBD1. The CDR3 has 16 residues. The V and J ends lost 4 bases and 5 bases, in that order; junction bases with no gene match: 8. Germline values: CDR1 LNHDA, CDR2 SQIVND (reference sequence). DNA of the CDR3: TGTGCCAGTAGTAAAACCGGGACAGGGGGTCGAGATACGCAGTATTTT. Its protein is CASSKTGTGGRDTQYF.

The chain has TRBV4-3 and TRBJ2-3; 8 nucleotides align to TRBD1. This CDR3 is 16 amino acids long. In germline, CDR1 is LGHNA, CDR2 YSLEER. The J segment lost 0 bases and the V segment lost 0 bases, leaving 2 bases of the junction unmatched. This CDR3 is CASSQDWDRSTDTQYF. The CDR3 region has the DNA TGCGCCAGCAGCCAAGATTGGGACAGGAGCACAGATACGCAGTATTTT.

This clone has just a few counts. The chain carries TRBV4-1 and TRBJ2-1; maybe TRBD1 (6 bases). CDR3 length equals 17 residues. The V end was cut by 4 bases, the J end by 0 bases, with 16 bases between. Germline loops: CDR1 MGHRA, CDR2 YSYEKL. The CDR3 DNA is TGCGCCAGCAGCCCGAACGACAGGTTGAGCTCCTACAATGAGCAGTTCTTC. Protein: CASSPNDRLSSYNEQFF.

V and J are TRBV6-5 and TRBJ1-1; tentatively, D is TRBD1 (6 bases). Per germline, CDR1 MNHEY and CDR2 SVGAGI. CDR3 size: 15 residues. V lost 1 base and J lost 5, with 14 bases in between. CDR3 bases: TGTGCCAGCAGTTACTTCGGGACATATGAGACTGAAGCTTTCTTT. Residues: CASSYFGTYETEAFF.

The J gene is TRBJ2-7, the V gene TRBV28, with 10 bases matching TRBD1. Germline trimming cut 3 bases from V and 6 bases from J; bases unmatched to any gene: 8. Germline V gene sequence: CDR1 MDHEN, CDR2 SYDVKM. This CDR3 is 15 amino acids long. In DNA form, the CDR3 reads TGTGCCAGCAGTTTGAGGGGACAGGGGTGGGGCGAGCAGTACTTC. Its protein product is CASSLRGQGWGEQYF.

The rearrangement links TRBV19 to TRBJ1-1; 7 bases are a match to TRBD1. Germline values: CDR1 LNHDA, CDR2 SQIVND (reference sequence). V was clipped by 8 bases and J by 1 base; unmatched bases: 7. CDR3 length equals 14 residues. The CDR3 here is CASGIQGSNTEAFF. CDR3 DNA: TGTGCCAGTGGCATACAGGGGTCGAACACTGAAGCTTTCTTT. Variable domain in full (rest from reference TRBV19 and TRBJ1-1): DGGITQSPKYLFRKEGQNVTLSCEQNLNHDAMYWYRQDPGQGLRLIYYSQIVNDFQKGDIAEGYSVSREKKESFPLTVTSAQKNPTAFYLCASGIQGSNTEAFFGQGTRLTVV.

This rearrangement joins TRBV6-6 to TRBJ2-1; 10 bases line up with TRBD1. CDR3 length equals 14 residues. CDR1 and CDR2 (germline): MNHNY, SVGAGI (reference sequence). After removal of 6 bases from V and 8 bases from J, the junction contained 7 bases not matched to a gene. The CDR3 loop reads CASRPGQGIDEQFF. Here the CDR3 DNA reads TGTGCCAGCAGGCCGGGACAGGGGATCGATGAGCAGTTCTTC.

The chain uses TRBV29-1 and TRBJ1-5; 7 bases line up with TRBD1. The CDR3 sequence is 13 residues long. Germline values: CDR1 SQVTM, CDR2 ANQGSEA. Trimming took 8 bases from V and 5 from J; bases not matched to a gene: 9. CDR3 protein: CSYNQGVDQPQHF. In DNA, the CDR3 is TGCAGCTACAATCAGGGGGTGGATCAGCCCCAGCATTTT.

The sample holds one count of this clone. CDR3 sequence reads: CASMFQGTGANVLTF. The CDR3 nucleotides read TGTGCCAGCATGTTTCAGGGCACTGGGGCCAACGTCCTGACTTTC. The chain is built from TRBV6-6 and TRBJ2-6; tentatively, D is TRBD1 (5 bases). The CDR3 covers 15 residues. The V and J ends lost 7 bases and 2 bases respectively, with 12 bases between them. From germline, CDR1 is MNHNY and CDR2 SVGAGI (reference sequence).

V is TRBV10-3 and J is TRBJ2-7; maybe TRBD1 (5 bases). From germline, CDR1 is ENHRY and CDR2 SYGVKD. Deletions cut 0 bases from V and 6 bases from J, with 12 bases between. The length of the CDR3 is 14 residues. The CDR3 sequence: CAISESIRGSEQYF. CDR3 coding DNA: TGTGCCATCAGTGAGTCGATTAGGGGCTCCGAGCAGTACTTC.

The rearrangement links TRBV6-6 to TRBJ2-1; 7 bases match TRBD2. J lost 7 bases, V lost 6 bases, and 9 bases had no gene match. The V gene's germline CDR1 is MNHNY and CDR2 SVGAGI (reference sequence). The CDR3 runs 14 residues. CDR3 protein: CASSPSGLANEQFF. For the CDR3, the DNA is TGTGCCAGCAGCCCTAGCGGCCTAGCAAATGAGCAGTTCTTC.

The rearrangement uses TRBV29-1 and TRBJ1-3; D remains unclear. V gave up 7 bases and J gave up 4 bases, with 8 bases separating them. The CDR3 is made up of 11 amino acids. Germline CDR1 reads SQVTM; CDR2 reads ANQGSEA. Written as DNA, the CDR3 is TGCAGCGCCCGGGAAGGAAACACCATATATTTT. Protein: CSAREGNTIYF.

This CDR3 is CASSPGTEFYEQYF. Written as DNA, the CDR3 is TGTGCCAGCAGTCCGGGGACAGAATTCTACGAGCAGTACTTC. The gene calls are TRBV28 and TRBJ2-7; 7 bases line up with TRBD1. The junction had 7 bases not matched to a gene; V was cut back by 5 bases and J by 3 bases. Germline V gives CDR1 MDHEN, CDR2 SYDVKM. The CDR3 consists of 14 residues.

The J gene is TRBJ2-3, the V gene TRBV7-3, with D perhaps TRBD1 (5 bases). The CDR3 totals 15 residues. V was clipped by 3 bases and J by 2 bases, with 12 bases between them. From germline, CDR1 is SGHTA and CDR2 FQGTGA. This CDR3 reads CASSFGAGNTDTQYF. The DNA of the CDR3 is TGTGCCAGCAGCTTTGGGGCCGGAAACACAGATACGCAGTATTTT.

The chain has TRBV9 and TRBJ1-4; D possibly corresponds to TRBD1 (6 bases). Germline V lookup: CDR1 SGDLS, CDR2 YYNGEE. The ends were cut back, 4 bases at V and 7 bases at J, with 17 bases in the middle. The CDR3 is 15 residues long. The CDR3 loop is CASSQQGAGGEKLFF. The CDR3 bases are TGTGCCAGCAGCCAACAGGGTGCGGGCGGTGAAAAACTGTTTTTT.

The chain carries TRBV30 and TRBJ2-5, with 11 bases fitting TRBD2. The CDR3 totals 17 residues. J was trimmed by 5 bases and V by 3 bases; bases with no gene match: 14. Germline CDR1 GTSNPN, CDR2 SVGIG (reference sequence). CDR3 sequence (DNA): TGTGCCTGGAGCCCCGGGTTTCTAGCGGGAGGATTTGAGACCCAGTACTTC. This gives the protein CAWSPGFLAGGFETQYF.

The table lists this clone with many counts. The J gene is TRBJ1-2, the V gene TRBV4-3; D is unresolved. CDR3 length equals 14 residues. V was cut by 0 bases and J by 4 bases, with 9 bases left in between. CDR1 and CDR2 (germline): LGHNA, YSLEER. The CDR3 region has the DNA TGCGCCAGCAGCCAAGATCAATGGAGCTATGGCTACACCTTC. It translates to CASSQDQWSYGYTF.

CDR3 in amino acids: CASSPPTSGRGVDYEQFF. CDR3 bases: TGTGCCAGCAGCCCTCCCACTAGCGGGAGGGGAGTAGACTATGAGCAGTTCTTC. The chain is built from TRBV7-2 and TRBJ2-1; 13 bases fit TRBD2. With V trimmed by 5 bases and J by 8 bases, 15 bases remained unmatched. Germline CDR1 and CDR2: SGHTA and FQGNSA. CDR3 length: 18 residues.

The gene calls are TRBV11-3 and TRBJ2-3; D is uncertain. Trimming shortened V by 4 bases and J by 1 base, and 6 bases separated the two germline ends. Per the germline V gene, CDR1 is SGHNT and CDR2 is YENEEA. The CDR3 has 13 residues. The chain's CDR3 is CASSSRGTDTQYF. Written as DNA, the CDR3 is TGTGCCAGCAGCTCCCGGGGCACAGATACGCAGTATTTT.

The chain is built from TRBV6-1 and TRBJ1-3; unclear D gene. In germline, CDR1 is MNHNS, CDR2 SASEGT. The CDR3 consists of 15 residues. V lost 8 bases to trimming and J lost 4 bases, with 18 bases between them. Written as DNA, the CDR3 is TGTGCCAGCCGCCCCCCTCCGCTGGAGGGAAACACCATATATTTT. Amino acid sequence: CASRPPPLEGNTIYF.